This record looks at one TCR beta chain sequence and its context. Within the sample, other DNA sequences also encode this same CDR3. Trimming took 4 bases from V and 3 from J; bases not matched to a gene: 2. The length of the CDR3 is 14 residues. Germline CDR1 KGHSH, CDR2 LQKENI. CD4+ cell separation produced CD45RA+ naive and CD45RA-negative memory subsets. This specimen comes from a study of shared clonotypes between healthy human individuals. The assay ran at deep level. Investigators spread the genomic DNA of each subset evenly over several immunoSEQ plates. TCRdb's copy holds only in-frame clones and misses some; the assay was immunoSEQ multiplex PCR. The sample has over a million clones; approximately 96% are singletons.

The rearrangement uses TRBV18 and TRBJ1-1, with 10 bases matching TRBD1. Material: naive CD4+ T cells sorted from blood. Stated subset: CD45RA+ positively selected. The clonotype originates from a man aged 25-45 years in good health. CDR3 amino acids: CASSLDRGDTEAFF. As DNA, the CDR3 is TGTGCCAGCTCACTGGACAGGGGGGACACTGAAGCTTTCTTT. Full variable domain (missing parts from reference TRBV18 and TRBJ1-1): NAGVMQNPRHLVRRRGQEARLRCSPMKGHSHVYWYRQLPEEGLKFMVYLQKENIIDESGMPKERFSAEFPKEGPSILRIQQVVRGDSAAYFCASSLDRGDTEAFFGQGTRLTVV.